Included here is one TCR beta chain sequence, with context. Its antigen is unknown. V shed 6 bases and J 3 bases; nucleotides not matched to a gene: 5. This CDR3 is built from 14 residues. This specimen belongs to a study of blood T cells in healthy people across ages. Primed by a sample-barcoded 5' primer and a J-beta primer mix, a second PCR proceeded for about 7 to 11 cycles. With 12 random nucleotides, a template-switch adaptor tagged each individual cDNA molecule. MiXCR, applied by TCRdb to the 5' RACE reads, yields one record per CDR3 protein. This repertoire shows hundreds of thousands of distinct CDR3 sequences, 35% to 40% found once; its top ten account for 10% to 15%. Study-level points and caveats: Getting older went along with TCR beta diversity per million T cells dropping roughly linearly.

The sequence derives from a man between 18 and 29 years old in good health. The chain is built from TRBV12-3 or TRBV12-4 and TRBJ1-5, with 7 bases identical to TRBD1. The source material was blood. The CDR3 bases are TGTGCCAGCAGAACAGGGGACCTCAATCAGCCCCAGCATTTT. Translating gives CASRTGDLNQPQHF.